This is a list of T cell receptor beta chains from one sample in a study of response to subunit inactivated influenza vaccine. TCRdb reprocessed the RT-PCR reads with MiXCR, giving one entry per CDR3 protein. The data show approximately 170,000 distinct CDR3 sequences, approximately 12% seen once. These data also featured in a second study, about T cells expressing NK-cell markers.

Specimen: CD8+ T cells sorted from PBMCs, collected about 11 days after vaccination. The source of these receptors is a man aged 45-60 years who received an inactivated influenza vaccine. Each CDR3 is given with its conserved first and last residue. The order of the fields is J gene, D gene, V gene, clone size, CDR3 protein, CDR3 DNA. A D gene is named only where the DNA matches it firmly. Some rows have no size entry. The others give once, few or many, or a class for an expanded clone.

>TRBJ2-1|NA|TRBV28|NA
CASSSLTAAPFSYNEQFF
TGTGCCAGCAGTTCTCTGACAGCCGCCCCTTTCTCCTACAATGAGCAGTTCTTC
>TRBJ2-3|NA|TRBV23-1|many
CASSWPSGAEGTDTQYF
TGCGCCAGCAGTTGGCCTTCCGGGGCCGAGGGCACAGATACGCAGTATTTT
>TRBJ2-1|NA|TRBV25-1|NA
CASSEYLASSYNEQFF
TGTGCCAGCAGTGAATATCTCGCCAGCTCCTACAATGAGCAGTTCTTC
>TRBJ2-1|NA|TRBV28|NA
CASSFLRGSAGNEQFF
TGTGCCAGCAGTTTCTTGAGGGGATCGGCGGGCAATGAGCAGTTCTTC
>TRBJ2-5|TRBD2|TRBV6-5|NA
CASSWISGRGETQYF
TGTGCCAGCAGTTGGATTAGCGGGAGAGGGGAGACCCAGTACTTC
>TRBJ2-1|NA|TRBV5-8|NA
CASSLGELPPEQFF
TGTGCCAGCAGCTTGGGGGAACTACCCCCGGAGCAGTTCTTC
>TRBJ2-5|NA|TRBV20-1|NA
CSVQRGRGWETQYF
TGCAGTGTTCAGAGAGGCCGGGGTTGGGAGACCCAGTACTTC
>TRBJ2-7|NA|TRBV4-3|NA
CASSQGLLSYEQYF
TGCGCCAGCAGCCAAGGTCTACTCTCCTACGAGCAGTACTTC
>TRBJ1-5|TRBD1|TRBV9|many
CASSVDLSGGGKIFGQPQHF
TGTGCCAGCAGCGTAGATCTTTCGGGAGGGGGCAAGATTTTTGGTCAGCCCCAGCATTTT
>TRBJ2-3|NA|TRBV6-5|NA
CASKFVTATLDTQYF
TGTGCCAGCAAGTTCGTCACAGCAACACTAGATACGCAGTATTTT
>TRBJ2-7|TRBD1|TRBV4-2|many
CASSHRTGAYEQYF
TGTGCCAGCAGCCATAGGACAGGGGCCTACGAGCAGTACTTC
>TRBJ2-2|NA|TRBV7-9|NA
CASSSPGTDTGELFF
TGTGCCAGCAGTTCACCGGGGACGGACACCGGGGAGCTGTTTTTT
>TRBJ2-1|TRBD2|TRBV20-1|few
CSADLAGLPYNEQFF
TGCAGTGCAGACCTAGCGGGACTCCCGTACAATGAGCAGTTCTTC
>TRBJ2-7|TRBD1|TRBV6-2/TRBV6-3|many
CASSYGSGQGFFHEQYF
TGTGCCAGCAGTTACGGGTCCGGACAGGGTTTTTTCCACGAGCAGTACTTC
>TRBJ1-3|NA|TRBV14|few
CASSQDPRNLGNTIYF
TGTGCCAGCAGCCAAGATCCCAGGAACCTTGGAAACACCATATATTTT
>TRBJ2-1|NA|TRBV19|NA
CATQDYIEQFF
TGTGCCACCCAAGACTACATCGAGCAGTTCTTC
>TRBJ2-4|TRBD1|TRBV12-3/TRBV12-4|few
CASSPDRGKNIQYF
TGTGCCAGCAGTCCGGACAGGGGTAAAAACATTCAGTACTTC
>TRBJ1-3|TRBD1|TRBV4-1|many
CASSQTAQGAGGNTIYF
TGCGCCAGCAGCCAAACTGCCCAGGGGGCCGGTGGAAACACCATATATTTT
>TRBJ2-1|NA|TRBV29-1|many
CSVPGGRGYEQFF
TGCAGCGTCCCGGGGGGCCGAGGCTATGAGCAGTTCTTC
>TRBJ2-7|NA|TRBV29-1|NA
CSVARARSYEQYF
TGCAGCGTTGCACGGGCCAGGTCCTACGAGCAGTACTTC
>TRBJ2-7|NA|TRBV7-8|few
CASTPSAGTYEQYF
TGTGCCAGCACCCCCTCGGCGGGAACCTACGAGCAGTACTTC
>TRBJ2-3|NA|TRBV4-3|many
CASSQDSQGTDTQYF
TGCGCCAGCAGCCAAGATTCGCAGGGCACAGATACGCAGTATTTT
>TRBJ2-7|NA|TRBV20-1|NA
CSARETRGSVYEQYF
TGCAGTGCTAGAGAAACCAGGGGATCGGTCTACGAGCAGTACTTC
>TRBJ2-5|NA|TRBV6-5|few
CASSYTTRSETQYF
TGTGCCAGCAGTTACACAACTAGATCGGAGACCCAGTACTTC
>TRBJ2-5|NA|TRBV15|NA
CATSTSWAETQYF
TGTGCCACCAGCACGAGCTGGGCGGAGACCCAGTACTTC
>TRBJ2-5|TRBD2|TRBV9|NA
CASSVGGGAAETQYF
TGTGCCAGCAGCGTAGGCGGGGGGGCCGCAGAGACCCAGTACTTC
>TRBJ1-2|NA|TRBV11-2|few
CASSWRAGGNYGYTF
TGTGCCAGCAGCTGGCGGGCCGGGGGAAACTATGGCTACACCTTC
>TRBJ2-7|NA|TRBV6-1|NA
CASRTGYPYEQYF
TGTGCCAGCAGAACAGGTTACCCCTACGAGCAGTACTTC
>TRBJ2-1|NA|TRBV28|NA
CASSEEGSSYNEQFF
TGTGCCAGCAGCGAGGAGGGGAGCTCCTACAATGAGCAGTTCTTC
>TRBJ2-5|NA|TRBV9|NA
CASSVSGQGWSQETQYF
TGTGCCAGCAGCGTAAGTGGGCAGGGCTGGAGCCAAGAGACCCAGTACTTC
>TRBJ1-5|TRBD1|TRBV12-3/TRBV12-4|NA
CASSPGQGLYSNQPQHF
TGTGCCAGCAGTCCAGGACAGGGCCTATATAGCAATCAGCCCCAGCATTTT
>TRBJ1-3|NA|TRBV29-1|few
CSVQGPGNTIYF
TGCAGCGTTCAAGGGCCTGGAAACACCATATATTTT
>TRBJ2-7|NA|TRBV7-9|NA
CASTSSYEQYF
TGTGCCAGCACCTCCTCCTACGAGCAGTACTTC
>TRBJ2-1|NA|TRBV6-1|many
CASSDGYNEQFF
TGTGCCAGCAGTGATGGCTACAATGAGCAGTTCTTC
>TRBJ2-3|NA|TRBV12-3/TRBV12-4|few
CASGLGTADTQYF
TGTGCCAGCGGTCTGGGGACCGCAGATACGCAGTATTTT
>TRBJ1-1|TRBD1|TRBV7-9|few
CASSSQGRLEAFF
TGTGCCAGCAGCTCACAGGGGCGGCTTGAAGCTTTCTTT
>TRBJ2-2|NA|TRBV12-3/TRBV12-4|few
CASSLPTETGELFF
TGTGCCAGCAGTTTACCCACGGAAACCGGGGAGCTGTTTTTT
>TRBJ2-2|NA|TRBV27|many
CASSPWTGNTGELFF
TGTGCCAGCAGTCCCTGGACGGGTAACACCGGGGAGCTGTTTTTT
>TRBJ2-5|TRBD2|TRBV6-1|few
CASTYTSGSGETQYF
TGTGCCAGCACCTATACTAGCGGGAGTGGAGAGACCCAGTACTTC
>TRBJ2-5|TRBD1|TRBV12-3/TRBV12-4|many
CASSLGTGRETQYF
TGTGCCAGCAGTTTAGGGACAGGGCGAGAGACCCAGTACTTC
>TRBJ2-7|TRBD2|TRBV7-2|few
CASSLGLAAEQYF
TGTGCCAGCAGCCTCGGACTAGCGGCGGAGCAGTACTTC
>TRBJ1-2|NA|TRBV29-1|few
CSVYPVTVNYGYTF
TGCAGCGTTTACCCCGTGACGGTTAACTATGGCTACACCTTC
>TRBJ2-7|NA|TRBV13|many
CASSPNPGREIEQYF
TGTGCCAGCAGCCCAAACCCGGGACGCGAGATCGAGCAGTACTTC
>TRBJ2-5|NA|TRBV28|NA
CASSPHRLGTKETQYF
TGTGCCAGCAGTCCACACCGTTTGGGCACCAAAGAGACCCAGTACTTC
>TRBJ1-1|NA|TRBV30|few
CAWSVTMAAFF
TGTGCCTGGAGTGTTACTATGGCGGCTTTCTTT
>TRBJ1-1|TRBD1|TRBV2|few
CASSLSDRGVLNTEAFF
TGTGCCAGCAGCCTTTCGGACAGGGGCGTTTTGAACACTGAAGCTTTCTTT
>TRBJ2-7|NA|TRBV6-2/TRBV6-3|many
CASSRQDGWYEQYF
TGTGCCAGCAGCCGACAGGACGGCTGGTACGAGCAGTACTTC
>TRBJ2-3|NA|TRBV7-7|NA
CASSLVLTDTQYF
TGTGCTAGCAGCTTAGTTTTGACAGATACGCAGTATTTT
>TRBJ2-2|NA|TRBV4-3|many
CASSQDEGSRELFF
TGCGCCAGCAGCCAAGATGAGGGCTCCAGGGAGCTGTTTTTT
>TRBJ2-1|TRBD2|TRBV20-1|few
CSALRLAGKAYNEQFF
TGCAGTGCCCTAAGACTAGCGGGAAAGGCTTACAATGAGCAGTTCTTC
>TRBJ2-2|NA|TRBV6-5|few
CASSYNSPNTGELFF
TGTGCCAGCAGTTACAATTCACCGAACACCGGGGAGCTGTTTTTT